This T cell receptor (beta chain) came from a study of cytomegalovirus exposure and HLA in healthy donors. Vbeta (60) and Jbeta (13) primers were used in the PCR. TCRdb's table, derived via immunoSEQ multiplex PCR, lists solely in-frame clones and lacks some. The sample lists around 130,000 clones, about three quarters occurring once. The sequenced material came from PBMCs. The receptor comes from a human donor in good health.

CDR3 sequence: CASSLVPTGSDTQYF. The CDR3 DNA reads TGTGCCAGCAGCTTGGTTCCGACAGGATCCGATACGCAGTATTTT. The chain recombines TRBV5-4 with TRBJ2-3, with TRBD1 as a possible D gene (6 bases). The CDR3 is 15 residues long. The V and J ends lost 0 bases and 6 bases respectively, with 14 bases between them. Germline V CDR1 and CDR2: SGHNT, YYREEE (reference sequence).